The rows below give T cell receptor beta chains drawn from one sample of a study of blood T cell repertoires in COVID-19. The method was immunoSEQ multiplex PCR; TCRdb's version includes in-frame clones alone and lacks a portion of them. The repertoire includes about 150,000 clones, more than 75% of them detected once, and approximately 5% sits in the top ten. The specimen was peripheral blood. Receptors originate from a man younger than 35 with COVID-19, enrolled during active disease. The CDR3 runs from the conserved cysteine through the conserved F or W. Each record gives: V gene, J gene, D gene, clone size, CDR3 DNA, CDR3 protein. A D gene is named only where the DNA matches it firmly. Not all rows give a size; the values are once, few, many and, for expanded clones, a class.

>TRBV30|TRBJ2-7|TRBD2|-
TGTGCCTGGAGTGTAGGTTCCTCTTACCGGGAGGATATCTACGAGCAGTACTTC
CAWSVGSSYREDIYEQYF
>TRBV6-5|TRBJ1-2|-|-
TGTGCCAGCAGTTACTCGATAGCGGGGCCGGATGGCTACACCTTC
CASSYSIAGPDGYTF
>TRBV5-6|TRBJ1-1|-|-
TGTGCCAGCAGCTTGGGAGCCAACACTGAAGCTTTCTTT
CASSLGANTEAFF
>TRBV5-6|TRBJ2-1|-|-
TGTGCCAGCAGCGGGGGCAGGGGGAGGAACAATGAGCAGTTCTTC
CASSGGRGRNNEQFF
>TRBV2|TRBJ1-2|TRBD1|-
TGTGCCAGCAGGGACAGGGTCTATGGCTACACCTTC
CASRDRVYGYTF
>TRBV5-8|TRBJ2-7|-|-
TGTGCCAGCAGCTTGTACCGGTCGAGACGGGACTCCTACGAGCAGTACTTC
CASSLYRSRRDSYEQYF
>TRBV5-6|TRBJ2-7|-|once
TGTGCCAGCAGCTTGGGGTCAGGGCCCGAGCAGTACTTC
CASSLGSGPEQYF
>TRBV30|TRBJ2-5|TRBD2|-
TGTGCCTGGAGTGGGGGACTAGCGGGATTTGCAGAGACCCAGTACTTC
CAWSGGLAGFAETQYF
>TRBV24-1|TRBJ2-1|-|-
TGTGCCACCAGTGATTTGGAGGTTGGAGAAGGCAATGAGCAGTTCTTC
CATSDLEVGEGNEQFF
>TRBV3-1/TRBV3-2|TRBJ2-7|TRBD1|-
TGTGCCAGCAGCCCCTGGACAGGGGGCTACGAGCAGTACTTC
CASSPWTGGYEQYF